This T cell receptor beta chain was obtained from a study of PD-1 blockade in classical Hodgkin lymphoma. CDR3 length: 15 residues. CDR1 SGHRS and CDR2 YFSETQ come from the germline V gene. V gave up 4 bases and J gave up 3 bases, with 13 bases separating them. Time point meaning: cycle 4 day 1 (C4D1), after 5 to 7 weeks of nivolumab. Patients all relapsed after autologous stem cell transplantation, and there was variation in brentuximab vedotin exposure. Thawed PBMCs yielded CD4+ T cells through magnetic negative selection. The method was immunoSEQ multiplex PCR; TCRdb's version includes in-frame clones alone and lacks a portion of them. The sample records tens of thousands of clones, about four fifths being singletons. In regard to this clone: Its antigen remains unknown.

Study-wide points: The study reported lower baseline TCR diversity in newly diagnosed patients than in healthy donors. Baseline diversity was lower in partial responders and progressors than complete responders. CD8+ TCR diversity did not rise significantly by C4D1, unlike CD4+.

This chain uses TRBV5-1 with TRBJ2-2; possibly TRBD1 for D (6 bases). The source was CD4+ T cells from blood, collected before the fourth cycle of nivolumab. This receptor was obtained from a human donor with classical Hodgkin lymphoma. The CDR3 spells CASSLGAGDTGELFF. For the CDR3, the DNA is TGCGCCAGCAGCCTGGGGGCAGGGGACACCGGGGAGCTGTTTTTT.